The 23 T cell receptor beta chains below all came from one sample that was sequenced in a study of beta chain features in type 1 diabetes. Reverse transcription of all isolated RNA meant that expressed TCRB transcripts were sequenced. Profiled with immunoSEQ multiplex PCR; TCRdb holds only in-frame clones, not every one. This table has a few hundred thousand clones, about 16% appearing once. Sequencing was carried out using naive CD4+ T cells from blood. All receptors derive from a woman between 18 and 29 years old in good health.

This clone was counted only a few times. The chain uses TRBV25-1 and TRBJ2-5; the D gene is possibly TRBD1 (6 bases). Trimming cost V 7 bases and J 5 bases, with 14 bases left between them. The CDR3 totals 13 residues. From germline, CDR1 is MGHDK and CDR2 SYGVNS. The DNA for the CDR3 is TGTGCCAGCAATAACAGGGTAACGGAGACCCAGTACTTC. Translated, it gives CASNNRVTETQYF. The entire variable domain, with the rest obtained from reference TRBV25-1 and TRBJ2-5, is as follows: EADIYQTPRYLVIGTGKKITLECSQTMGHDKMYWYQQDPGMELHLIHYSYGVNSTEKGDLSSESTVSRIRTEHFPLTLESARPSHTSQYLCASNNRVTETQYFGPGTRLLVL.

There are a few counts of this clone. V gene TRBV19 combines with J gene TRBJ2-1; TRBD2 agrees at 11 bases. Per the germline V gene, CDR1 is LNHDA and CDR2 is SQIVND (reference sequence). The CDR3 runs to 15 residues. J lost 7 bases, V lost 5 bases, and 7 bases had no gene match. The CDR3 DNA reads as TGTGCCAGTAGTGCGACTAGCGGGGCTTCTAATGAGCAGTTCTTC. Translation: CASSATSGASNEQFF.

This clone turned up a few times. Other DNA sequences in the same sample also yield this CDR3. The rearrangement uses TRBV28 and TRBJ2-5, with D possibly being TRBD1 (5 bases). Germline V CDR1 and CDR2: MDHEN, SYDVKM. The CDR3 has 13 residues. The V gene lost 6 bases and the J gene lost 1 base, with 9 bases spanning the gap. The CDR3 DNA reads as TGTGCCAGCAGCTTAGACAGCCAAGAGACCCAGTACTTC. It translates to CASSLDSQETQYF.

This clone was detected only a few times. The V and J genes are TRBV30 and TRBJ1-3, with a possible D match to TRBD1 (6 bases). The germline V gene encodes CDR1 GTSNPN and CDR2 SVGIG (reference sequence). This CDR3 contains 12 residues. Trimming took 6 bases from V and 1 from J, leaving 7 bases between them. In nucleotides, the CDR3 is TGTGCCTGCAGGGGTTCTGGAAACACCATATATTTT. Amino acids: CACRGSGNTIYF.

J is TRBJ2-7 and V is TRBV30; D unclear. CDR1 and CDR2 (germline): GTSNPN, SVGIG (reference sequence). The CDR3 contains 12 residues. V was shortened by 3 bases and J by 3 bases, with 9 bases between the two germline ends. The CDR3 sequence: CAWSLGFYEQYF. The DNA of the CDR3 is TGTGCCTGGAGCCTTGGCTTCTACGAGCAGTACTTC.

This chain uses TRBV30 with TRBJ2-7; 8 bases agree with TRBD1. Trimming at V came to 6 bases and at J to 7 bases, leaving 11 bases not matched to a gene. The CDR3 extends over 13 amino acids. Germline V gene sequence: CDR1 GTSNPN, CDR2 SVGIG (reference sequence). The CDR3 protein is CACVDRASGEQYF. In nucleotides, the CDR3 is TGTGCCTGCGTGGACAGGGCCTCGGGGGAGCAGTACTTC.

The chain couples TRBV9 to TRBJ2-2; tentatively, D is TRBD2 (5 bases). Germline assignment: CDR1 SGDLS and CDR2 YYNGEE. The V end lost 4 bases, the J end lost 8 bases, and 15 bases lay between the germline ends. There are 14 residues in the CDR3. The CDR3 DNA follows: TGTGCCAGCAGCTTCCGGACTGACTCGGGGGAGCTGTTTTTT. Amino acids: CASSFRTDSGELFF.

This clone was observed a few times. Other DNA sequences from this sample encode an identical CDR3 as well. The chain employs TRBV28 and TRBJ1-2; D possibly corresponds to TRBD1 (6 bases). The V gene lost 5 bases and the J gene lost 8 bases, with 12 bases spanning the gap. Germline V lookup: CDR1 MDHEN, CDR2 SYDVKM. The CDR3 runs 12 residues. CDR3 sequence: CASSPDRVGYTF. CDR3 DNA sequence: TGTGCCAGCAGTCCGGACAGAGTGGGCTACACCTTC.

In this sample, this clone turned up a few times. CDR3: CASSSPANRGSYEQYF. The CDR3 DNA is TGTGCCAGCAGCTCCCCCGCGAACAGGGGTTCCTACGAGCAGTACTTC. This chain joins TRBV28 and TRBJ2-7, with 7 bases identical to TRBD1. CDR1 is MDHEN and CDR2 is SYDVKM in the germline V gene. The CDR3 totals 16 residues. V gave up 6 bases and J gave up 1 base; unmatched junction bases: 12. Full variable domain (rest looked up from reference TRBV28 and TRBJ2-7): DVKVTQSSRYLVKRTGEKVFLECVQDMDHENMFWYRQDPGLGLRLIYFSYDVKMKEKGDIPEGYSVSREKKERFSLILESASTNQTSMYLCASSSPANRGSYEQYFGPGTRLTVT.

This clone was counted a few times. The chain joins TRBV7-2 to TRBJ2-5; TRBD2 agrees at 10 bases. CDR1 SGHTA and CDR2 FQGNSA come from the germline V gene. The V and J ends lost 5 bases and 5 bases, in that order; junction bases with no gene match: 5. This CDR3 is built from 14 residues. As DNA, the CDR3 is TGTGCCAGCAGCCGGAGCGGGAGGGGGGAGACCCAGTACTTC. Protein product: CASSRSGRGETQYF.

This clone was detected only a few times. This chain joins TRBV19 and TRBJ2-3, with TRBD2 matching 10 bases. Germline V lookup: CDR1 LNHDA, CDR2 SQIVND (reference sequence). J gave up 1 base and V 3 bases, and 1 base lay outside the gene matches. The CDR3 consists of 15 residues. CDR3 amino acids: CASSIGLAGTDTQYF. The CDR3 DNA is TGTGCCAGTAGTATCGGACTAGCGGGCACAGATACGCAGTATTTT.

This clone turned up a few times. The V and J genes are TRBV10-3 and TRBJ1-5; 7 bases fit TRBD1. Per the germline V gene, CDR1 is ENHRY and CDR2 is SYGVKD. After removal of 4 bases from V and 2 bases from J, the junction contained 2 bases not matched to a gene. CDR3 length: 14 residues. The CDR3 DNA sequence: TGTGCCATCAGTGGGACAGGAGGCAATCAGCCCCAGCATTTT. Protein: CAISGTGGNQPQHF.

The V and J genes are TRBV5-4 and TRBJ2-2; TRBD1 matches 7 bases. Trimming removed 5 bases from V and 2 bases from J; junction bases left unmatched: 6. The CDR3 consists of 15 residues. From germline, CDR1 is SGHNT and CDR2 YYREEE (reference sequence). This CDR3 reads CASRTGTVNTGELFF. The CDR3 region has the DNA TGTGCCAGCAGGACCGGGACAGTCAACACCGGGGAGCTGTTTTTT.

CDR3 coding DNA: TGCGCCAGCAGCCAAGACGGCAGGGCCGGAAACACCATATATTTT. Translation gives CASSQDGRAGNTIYF. This sequence joins TRBV4-3 and TRBJ1-3, with D possibly TRBD1 on 5 matching bases. Trimming took 0 bases from V and 4 from J, leaving 10 bases between them. CDR1 LGHNA and CDR2 YSLEER come from the germline V gene. The CDR3 is made up of 15 amino acids.

This clone was seen a handful of times. The chain employs TRBV9 and TRBJ2-7, with D perhaps matching TRBD2 (7 bases). Germline assignment: CDR1 SGDLS and CDR2 YYNGEE. The CDR3 totals 14 residues. V was cut by 4 bases and J by 1 base, with 12 bases left in between. The CDR3 here is CASSRGRVSYEQYF. Here the CDR3 DNA reads TGTGCCAGCAGCAGGGGGAGGGTGTCCTACGAGCAGTACTTC.

The rearrangement uses TRBV2 and TRBJ2-3, with 9 bases lining up with TRBD2. The CDR3 totals 16 residues. Germline CDR1 is SNHLY and CDR2 is FYNNEI. Trimming took 3 bases from V and 4 from J; bases not matched to a gene: 8. As DNA, the CDR3 is TGTGCCAGCAGTGAGACCGGGACTAGCAGATCAGATACGCAGTATTTT. It translates to CASSETGTSRSDTQYF.

This clone showed up just a few times. The V gene is TRBV5-1, the J gene TRBJ2-3; possible D gene TRBD1, 6 bases. Deletions cut 0 bases from V and 5 bases from J, with 7 bases between. The CDR3 is made up of 13 amino acids. The germline CDR1 and CDR2 sequences are SGHRS and YFSETQ. In DNA, the CDR3 is TGCGCCAGCAGCTTGGACAGGGTAGATACGCAGTATTTT. Encoded protein: CASSLDRVDTQYF.

The chain links TRBV6-5 to TRBJ1-5; D might be TRBD1 (6 bases). The CDR3 contains 14 residues. Germline lookup yields CDR1 MNHEY and CDR2 SVGAGI. Trimming left V 4 bases short and J 1 base short, with 8 bases between. The CDR3 DNA is TGTGCCAGCAGTTCGGACAGAAGCAATCAGCCCCAGCATTTT. Its protein is CASSSDRSNQPQHF.

This clone has just a few counts. This chain joins TRBV6-5 and TRBJ2-4; 8 bases match TRBD1. Germline V gene sequence: CDR1 MNHEY, CDR2 SVGAGI. The V segment lost 5 bases and the J segment 4 bases; nucleotides outside the gene matches: 7. The CDR3 length is 15 residues. CDR3 in amino acids: CASSPSGQGKNIQYF. The CDR3 bases are TGTGCCAGCAGTCCGTCCGGACAGGGTAAAAACATTCAGTACTTC.

The chain joins TRBV27 to TRBJ2-6, with D perhaps matching TRBD2 (5 bases). Germline-derived CDR1 and CDR2 are MNHEY and SMNVEV (reference sequence). The CDR3 spans 15 residues. Trimming took 7 bases from V and 0 from J, leaving 10 bases between them. This chain's CDR3 is CASKSGNSGANVLTF. CDR3 nucleotide sequence: TGTGCCAGCAAGTCGGGAAACTCTGGGGCCAACGTCCTGACTTTC.

V gene TRBV7-2 combines with J gene TRBJ2-1; D is possibly TRBD2 (5 bases). The CDR3 loop spans 16 amino acids. V lost 5 bases, J lost 3 bases, and 17 bases lay in between. The germline CDR1 and CDR2 sequences are SGHTA and FQGNSA. This CDR3 reads CASSPQGRAGYNEQFF. For the CDR3, the DNA is TGTGCCAGCAGCCCCCAAGGGCGGGCGGGCTACAATGAGCAGTTCTTC.

This clone was detected only a few times. The rearrangement uses TRBV28 and TRBJ2-1; 8 bases match TRBD1. V dropped 6 bases and J dropped 6; count of bases not matched to a gene: 7. The germline V gene has CDR1 MDHEN and CDR2 SYDVKM. The CDR3 is 14 residues long. The CDR3 DNA is TGTGCCAGCAGGAGACCCACAGGGGGCAATGAGCAGTTCTTC. It specifies CASRRPTGGNEQFF.

CDR3 coding DNA: TGTGCCAGTAGTCCCCGGAGGGTTGGCAGCAATCAGCCCCAGCATTTT. Residues: CASSPRRVGSNQPQHF. The chain links TRBV19 to TRBJ1-5; D uncertain. The CDR3 runs to 16 residues. V gave up 5 bases and J gave up 1 base, with 15 bases separating them. Germline V gene sequence: CDR1 LNHDA, CDR2 SQIVND (reference sequence).